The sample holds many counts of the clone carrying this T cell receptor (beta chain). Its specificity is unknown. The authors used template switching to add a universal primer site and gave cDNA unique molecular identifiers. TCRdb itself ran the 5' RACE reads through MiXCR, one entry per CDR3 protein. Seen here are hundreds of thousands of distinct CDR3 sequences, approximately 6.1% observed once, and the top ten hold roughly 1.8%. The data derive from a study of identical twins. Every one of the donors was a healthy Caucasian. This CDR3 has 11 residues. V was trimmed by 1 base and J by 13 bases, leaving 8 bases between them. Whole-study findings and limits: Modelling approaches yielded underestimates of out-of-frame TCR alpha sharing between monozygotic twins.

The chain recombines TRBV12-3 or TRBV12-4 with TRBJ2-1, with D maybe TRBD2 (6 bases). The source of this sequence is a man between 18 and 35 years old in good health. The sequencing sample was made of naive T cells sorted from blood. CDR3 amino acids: CASSLGEAQFF. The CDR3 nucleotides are TGTGCCAGCAGTTTAGGGGAGGCCCAGTTCTTC.